These T cell receptor beta chains were read from a single sample in a study of brain T cells in children with intractable seizures. Generated by immunoSEQ multiplex PCR, the TCRdb table keeps only in-frame clones and is missing some. This table holds about 340,000 clones, approximately 93% found once. Sequencing used peripheral blood, obtained less than 6 months after surgery. These TCRs come from a boy under two years old with tuberous sclerosis and intractable seizures. CDR3s include the opening cysteine and the closing phenylalanine or tryptophan. A D gene is named only where the DNA matches it firmly.

V gene	D gene	J gene	CDR3 protein	CDR3 DNA
TRBV18	.	TRBJ2-1	CASSPLVPYNEQFF	TGTGCCAGCTCTCCCCTGGTTCCCTACAATGAGCAGTTCTTC
TRBV7-9	.	TRBJ1-2	CASSGTVGYGYTF	TGTGCCAGCAGCGGGACGGTGGGGTATGGCTACACCTTC
TRBV2	.	TRBJ1-1	CASSAGRLLGAFF	TGTGCCAGCAGTGCCGGGAGACTCTTGGGAGCTTTCTTT
TRBV7-2	TRBD2	TRBJ2-1	CASSSSSGRADEQFF	TGTGCCAGCAGCTCCTCTAGCGGGAGGGCCGATGAGCAGTTCTTC
TRBV5-4	.	TRBJ1-3	CASSFGRGPAISGNTIYF	TGTGCCAGCAGCTTTGGCAGGGGACCCGCGATCTCTGGAAACACCATATATTTT
TRBV19	TRBD1	TRBJ1-2	CASSIRTGPNYGYTF	TGTGCCAGTAGTATCAGGACAGGGCCTAACTATGGCTACACCTTC
TRBV5-8	.	TRBJ2-4	CASSPGGLIAKNIQYF	TGTGCCAGCAGCCCGGGGGGCTTAATAGCCAAAAACATTCAGTACTTC
TRBV15	.	TRBJ1-1	CATSRDWGSQSPGNTEAFF	TGTGCCACCAGCAGAGATTGGGGCAGTCAATCCCCCGGAAACACTGAAGCTTTCTTT
TRBV15	.	TRBJ2-7	CATSRDTVTYEQYF	TGTGCCACCAGCAGAGATACCGTTACCTACGAGCAGTACTTC
TRBV7-8	.	TRBJ2-7	CASSLGGTSSYEQYF	TGTGCCAGCAGCTTGGGCGGGACTTCCTCCTACGAGCAGTACTTC
TRBV12-5	.	TRBJ1-2	CASGLLGLPDGYTF	TGTGCTAGTGGTTTGCTAGGACTCCCAGATGGCTACACCTTC
TRBV11-3	.	TRBJ2-5	CASSLQETQYF	TGTGCCAGCAGCCTCCAAGAGACCCAGTACTTC
TRBV24-1	.	TRBJ1-1	CATRKVRTEAFF	TGTGCCACCAGGAAAGTTAGGACTGAAGCTTTCTTT